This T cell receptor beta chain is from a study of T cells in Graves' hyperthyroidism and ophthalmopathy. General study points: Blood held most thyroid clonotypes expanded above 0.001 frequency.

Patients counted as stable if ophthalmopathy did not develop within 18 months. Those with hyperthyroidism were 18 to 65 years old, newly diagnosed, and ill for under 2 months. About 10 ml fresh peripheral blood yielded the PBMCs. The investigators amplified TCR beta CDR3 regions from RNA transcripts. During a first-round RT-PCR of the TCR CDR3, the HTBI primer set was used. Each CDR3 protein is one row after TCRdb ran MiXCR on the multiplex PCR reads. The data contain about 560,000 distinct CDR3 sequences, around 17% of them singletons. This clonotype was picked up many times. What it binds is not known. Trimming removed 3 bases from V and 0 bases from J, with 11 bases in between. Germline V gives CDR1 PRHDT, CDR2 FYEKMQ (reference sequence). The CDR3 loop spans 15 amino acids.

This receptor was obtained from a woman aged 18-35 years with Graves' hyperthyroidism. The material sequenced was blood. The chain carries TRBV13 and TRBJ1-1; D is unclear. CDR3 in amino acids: CASSFAPNLNTEAFF. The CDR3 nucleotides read TGTGCCAGCAGCTTTGCCCCCAATTTGAACACTGAAGCTTTCTTT.